Described below is a single T cell receptor (beta chain) sequence and its context. The assay was immunoSEQ multiplex PCR, and TCRdb's table has in-frame clones only and misses some. Of 120,000 to 150,000 clones listed, roughly 84% are singletons. These data belong to a study of blood T cell repertoires in COVID-19. V was cut by 0 bases and J by 3 bases, with 3 bases left in between. The CDR3 consists of 12 residues. Germline lookup yields CDR1 SGHTA and CDR2 FQGNSA. This chain joins TRBV7-2 and TRBJ2-7; no firm D call. The TCR sequence derives from a woman aged 50 to 60 who had been exposed to COVID-19. The sequencing input was PBMCs or T cells enriched from blood (not recorded which). The chain's CDR3 is CASSLAFYEQYF. In DNA form, the CDR3 reads TGTGCCAGCAGCTTAGCCTTCTACGAGCAGTACTTC.